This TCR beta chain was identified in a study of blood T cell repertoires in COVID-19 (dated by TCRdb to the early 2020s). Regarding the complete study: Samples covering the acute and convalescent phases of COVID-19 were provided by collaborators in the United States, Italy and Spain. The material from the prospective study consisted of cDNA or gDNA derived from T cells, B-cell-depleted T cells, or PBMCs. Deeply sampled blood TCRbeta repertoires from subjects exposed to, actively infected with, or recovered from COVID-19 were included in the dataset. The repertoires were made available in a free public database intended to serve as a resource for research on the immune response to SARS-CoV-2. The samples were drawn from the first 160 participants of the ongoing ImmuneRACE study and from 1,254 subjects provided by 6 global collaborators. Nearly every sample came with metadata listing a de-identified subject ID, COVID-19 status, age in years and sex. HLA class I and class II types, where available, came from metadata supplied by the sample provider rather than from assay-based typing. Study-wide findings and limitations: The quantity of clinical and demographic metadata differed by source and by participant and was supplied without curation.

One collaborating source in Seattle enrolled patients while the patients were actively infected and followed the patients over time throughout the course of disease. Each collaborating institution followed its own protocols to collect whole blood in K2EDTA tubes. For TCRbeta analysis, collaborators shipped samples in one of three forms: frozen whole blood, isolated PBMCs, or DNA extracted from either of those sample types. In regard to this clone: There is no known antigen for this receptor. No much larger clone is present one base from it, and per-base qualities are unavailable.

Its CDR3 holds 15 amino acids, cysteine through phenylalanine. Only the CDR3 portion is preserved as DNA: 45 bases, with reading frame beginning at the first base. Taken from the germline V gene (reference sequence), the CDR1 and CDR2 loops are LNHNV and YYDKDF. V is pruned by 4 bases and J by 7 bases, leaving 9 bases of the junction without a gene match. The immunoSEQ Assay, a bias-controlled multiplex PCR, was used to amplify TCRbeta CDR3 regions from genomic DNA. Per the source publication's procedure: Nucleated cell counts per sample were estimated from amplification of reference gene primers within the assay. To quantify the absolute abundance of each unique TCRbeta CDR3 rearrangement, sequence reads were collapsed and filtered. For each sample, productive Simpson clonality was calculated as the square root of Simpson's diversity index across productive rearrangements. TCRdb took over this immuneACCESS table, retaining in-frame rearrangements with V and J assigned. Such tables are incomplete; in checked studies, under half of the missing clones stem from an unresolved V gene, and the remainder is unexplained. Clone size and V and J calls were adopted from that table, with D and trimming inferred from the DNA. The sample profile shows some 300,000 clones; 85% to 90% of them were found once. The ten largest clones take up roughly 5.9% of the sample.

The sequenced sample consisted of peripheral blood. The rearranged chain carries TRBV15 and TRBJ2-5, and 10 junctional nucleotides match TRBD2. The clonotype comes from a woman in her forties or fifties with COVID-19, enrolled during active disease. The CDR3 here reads CATSTSGRGRGTQYF. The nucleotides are TGTGCCACCAGCACAAGCGGGAGGGGCCGGGGGACCCAGTACTTC.